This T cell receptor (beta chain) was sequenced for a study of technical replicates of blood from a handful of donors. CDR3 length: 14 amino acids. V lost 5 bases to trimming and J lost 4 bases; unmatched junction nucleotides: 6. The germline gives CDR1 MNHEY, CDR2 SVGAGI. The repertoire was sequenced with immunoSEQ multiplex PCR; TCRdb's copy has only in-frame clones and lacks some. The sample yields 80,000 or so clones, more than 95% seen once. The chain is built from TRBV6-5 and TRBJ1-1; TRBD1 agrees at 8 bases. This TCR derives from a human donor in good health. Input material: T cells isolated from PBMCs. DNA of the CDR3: TGTGCCAGCAGTCAACGACAGGGGAGCACTGAAGCTTTCTTT. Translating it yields CASSQRQGSTEAFF.